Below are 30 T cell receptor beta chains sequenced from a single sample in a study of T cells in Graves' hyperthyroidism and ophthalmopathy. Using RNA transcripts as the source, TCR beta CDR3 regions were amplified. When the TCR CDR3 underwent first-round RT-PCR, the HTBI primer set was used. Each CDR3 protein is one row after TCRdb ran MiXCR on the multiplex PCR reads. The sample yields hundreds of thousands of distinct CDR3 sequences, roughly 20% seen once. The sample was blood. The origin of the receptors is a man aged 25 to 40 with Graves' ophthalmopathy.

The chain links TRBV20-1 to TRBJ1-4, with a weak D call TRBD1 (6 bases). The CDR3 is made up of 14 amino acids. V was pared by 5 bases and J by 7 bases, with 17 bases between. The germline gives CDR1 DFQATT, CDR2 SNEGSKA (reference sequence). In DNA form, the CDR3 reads TGCAGTGCTTCCGAGGGGGTGGCGGGTGAAAAACTGTTTTTT. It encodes CSASEGVAGEKLFF.

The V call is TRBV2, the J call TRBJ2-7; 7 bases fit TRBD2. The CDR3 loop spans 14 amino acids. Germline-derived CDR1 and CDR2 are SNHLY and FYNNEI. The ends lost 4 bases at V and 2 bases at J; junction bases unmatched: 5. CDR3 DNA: TGTGCCAGCAGTGTGTCTAGCGGAGCCTACGAGCAGTACTTC. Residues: CASSVSSGAYEQYF.

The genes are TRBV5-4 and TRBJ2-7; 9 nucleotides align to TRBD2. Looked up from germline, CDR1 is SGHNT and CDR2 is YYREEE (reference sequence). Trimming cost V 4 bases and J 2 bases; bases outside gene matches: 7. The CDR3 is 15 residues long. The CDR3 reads CASSRAGGAPYEQYF. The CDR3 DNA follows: TGTGCCAGCAGCCGGGCGGGAGGGGCTCCCTACGAGCAGTACTTC.

In DNA, the CDR3 is TGTGCCAGCTCACCAGAGCGTATGGTAGCCAAAAACATTCAGTACTTC. Translating gives CASSPERMVAKNIQYF. The rearrangement links TRBV18 to TRBJ2-4; no clear D. Trimming took 2 bases from V and 0 from J, leaving 11 bases between them. From germline, CDR1 is KGHSH and CDR2 LQKENI. The CDR3 is made up of 16 amino acids.

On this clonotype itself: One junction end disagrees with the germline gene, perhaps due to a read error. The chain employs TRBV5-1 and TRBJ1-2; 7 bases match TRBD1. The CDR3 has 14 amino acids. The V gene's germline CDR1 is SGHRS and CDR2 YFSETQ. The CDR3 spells CASSLVDRAGGYTF. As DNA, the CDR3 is TGTGCCAGCAGCTTGGTCGACAGGGCCGGTGGCTACACCTTC.

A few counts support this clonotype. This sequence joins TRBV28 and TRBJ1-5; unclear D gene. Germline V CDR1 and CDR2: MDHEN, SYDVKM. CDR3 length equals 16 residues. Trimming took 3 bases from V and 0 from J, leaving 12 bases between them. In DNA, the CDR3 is TGTGCCAGCAGTTTGGCCGCCTTAGGTAGCAATCAGCCCCAGCATTTT. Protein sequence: CASSLAALGSNQPQHF.

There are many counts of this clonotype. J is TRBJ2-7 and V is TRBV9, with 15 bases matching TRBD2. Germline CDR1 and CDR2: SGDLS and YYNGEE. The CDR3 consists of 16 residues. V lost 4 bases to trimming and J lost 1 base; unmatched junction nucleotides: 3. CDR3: CASSPGLAGGSYEQYF. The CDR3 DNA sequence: TGTGCCAGCAGCCCTGGACTAGCGGGAGGGTCCTACGAGCAGTACTTC.

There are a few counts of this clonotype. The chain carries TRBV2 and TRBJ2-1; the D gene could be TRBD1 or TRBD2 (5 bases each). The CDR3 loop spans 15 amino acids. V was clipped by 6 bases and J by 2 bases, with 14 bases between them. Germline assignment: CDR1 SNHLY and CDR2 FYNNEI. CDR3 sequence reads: CASRGTSGPYNEQFF. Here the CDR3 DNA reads TGTGCCAGCAGGGGGACGAGCGGACCCTACAATGAGCAGTTCTTC.

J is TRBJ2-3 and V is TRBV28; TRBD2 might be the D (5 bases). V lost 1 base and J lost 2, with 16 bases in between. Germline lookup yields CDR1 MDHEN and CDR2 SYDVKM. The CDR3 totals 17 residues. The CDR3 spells CASSLSVGRGFTDTQYF. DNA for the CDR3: TGTGCCAGCAGTTTATCGGTCGGGCGAGGGTTCACAGATACGCAGTATTTT.

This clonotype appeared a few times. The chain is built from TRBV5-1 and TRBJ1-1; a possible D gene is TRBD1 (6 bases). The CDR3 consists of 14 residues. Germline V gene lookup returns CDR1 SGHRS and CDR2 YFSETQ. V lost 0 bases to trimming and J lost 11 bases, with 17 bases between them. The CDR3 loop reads CASSLVTGSFTAFF. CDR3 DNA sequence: TGCGCCAGCAGCTTGGTTACAGGGTCTTTCACGGCTTTCTTT.

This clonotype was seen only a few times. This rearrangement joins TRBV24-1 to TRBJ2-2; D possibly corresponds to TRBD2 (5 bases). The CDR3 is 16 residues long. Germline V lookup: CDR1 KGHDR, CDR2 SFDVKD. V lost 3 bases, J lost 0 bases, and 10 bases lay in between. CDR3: CATSDSSVTNTGELFF. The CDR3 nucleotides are TGTGCCACCAGTGATAGTAGCGTAACGAACACCGGGGAGCTGTTTTTT.

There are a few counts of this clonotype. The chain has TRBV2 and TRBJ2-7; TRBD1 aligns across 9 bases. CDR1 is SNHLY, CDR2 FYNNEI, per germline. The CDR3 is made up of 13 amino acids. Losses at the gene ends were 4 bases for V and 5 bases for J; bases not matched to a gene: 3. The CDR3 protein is CASSGGQGNEQYF. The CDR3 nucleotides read TGTGCCAGCAGTGGGGGACAGGGAAACGAGCAGTACTTC.

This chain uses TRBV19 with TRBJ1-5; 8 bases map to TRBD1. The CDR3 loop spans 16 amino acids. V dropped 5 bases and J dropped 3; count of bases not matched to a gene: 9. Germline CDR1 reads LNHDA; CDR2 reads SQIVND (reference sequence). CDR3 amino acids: CASSSTGTGFNQPQHF. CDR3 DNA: TGTGCCAGTAGTTCTACCGGGACAGGTTTCAATCAGCCCCAGCATTTT. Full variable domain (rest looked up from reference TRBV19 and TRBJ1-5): DGGITQSPKYLFRKEGQNVTLSCEQNLNHDAMYWYRQDPGQGLRLIYYSQIVNDFQKGDIAEGYSVSREKKESFPLTVTSAQKNPTAFYLCASSSTGTGFNQPQHFGDGTRLSIL.

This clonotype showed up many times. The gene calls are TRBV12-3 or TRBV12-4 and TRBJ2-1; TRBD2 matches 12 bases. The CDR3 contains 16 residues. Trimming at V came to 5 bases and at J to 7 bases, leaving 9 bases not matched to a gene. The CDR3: CASSRTRLAGDNEQFF. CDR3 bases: TGTGCCAGCAGTCGGACGAGACTAGCGGGAGATAATGAGCAGTTCTTC.

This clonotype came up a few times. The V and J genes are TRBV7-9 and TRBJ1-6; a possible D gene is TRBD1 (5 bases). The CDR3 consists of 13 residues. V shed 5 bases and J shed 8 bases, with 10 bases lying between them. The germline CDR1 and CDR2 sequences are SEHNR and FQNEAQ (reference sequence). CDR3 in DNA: TGTGCCAGCAGCGGGACCGATTATTCACCCCTCCACTTT. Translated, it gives CASSGTDYSPLHF.

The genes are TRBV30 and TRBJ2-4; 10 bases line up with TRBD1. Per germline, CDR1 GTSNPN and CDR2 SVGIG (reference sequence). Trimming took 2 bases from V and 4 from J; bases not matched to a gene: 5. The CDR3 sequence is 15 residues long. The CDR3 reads CAWSIPGQGKNIQYF. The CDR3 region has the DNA TGTGCCTGGAGTATCCCGGGACAGGGGAAAAACATTCAGTACTTC.

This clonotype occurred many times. CDR3 coding DNA: TGCGCCAGCAGCTTGGGGGCCACTCCGAACACTGAAGCTTTCTTT. Translation gives CASSLGATPNTEAFF. This sequence joins TRBV5-1 and TRBJ1-1, with D unclear. CDR1 SGHRS and CDR2 YFSETQ come from the germline V gene. The CDR3 is 15 residues long. The V end lost 0 bases, the J end lost 1 base, and 10 bases lay between the germline ends.

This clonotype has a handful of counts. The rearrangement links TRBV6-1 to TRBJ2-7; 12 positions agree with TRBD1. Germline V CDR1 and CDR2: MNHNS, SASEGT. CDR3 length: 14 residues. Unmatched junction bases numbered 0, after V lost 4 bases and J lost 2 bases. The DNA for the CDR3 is TGTGCCAGCAGTGGGGACAGGGGGCCCTACGAGCAGTACTTC. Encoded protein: CASSGDRGPYEQYF.

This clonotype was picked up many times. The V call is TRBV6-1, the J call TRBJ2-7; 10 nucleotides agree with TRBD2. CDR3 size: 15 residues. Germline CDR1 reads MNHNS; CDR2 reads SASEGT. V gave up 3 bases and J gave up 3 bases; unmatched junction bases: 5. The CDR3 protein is CASSDSGRALYEQYF. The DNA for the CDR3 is TGTGCCAGCAGTGACAGCGGGAGGGCCCTCTACGAGCAGTACTTC.

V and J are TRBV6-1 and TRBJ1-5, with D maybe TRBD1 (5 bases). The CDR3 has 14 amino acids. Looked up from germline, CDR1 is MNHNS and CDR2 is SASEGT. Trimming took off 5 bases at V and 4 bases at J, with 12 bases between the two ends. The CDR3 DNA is TGTGCCAGCAGTCGGCAGGGCCCTAATCAGCCCCAGCATTTT. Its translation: CASSRQGPNQPQHF.

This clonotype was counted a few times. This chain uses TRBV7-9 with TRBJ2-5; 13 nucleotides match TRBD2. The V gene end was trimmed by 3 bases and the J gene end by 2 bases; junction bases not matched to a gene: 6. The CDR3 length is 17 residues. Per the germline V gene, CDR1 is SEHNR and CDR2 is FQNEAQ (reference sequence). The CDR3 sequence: CASSFPGLAGPQETQYF. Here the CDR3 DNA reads TGTGCCAGCAGCTTTCCGGGACTAGCGGGACCACAAGAGACCCAGTACTTC. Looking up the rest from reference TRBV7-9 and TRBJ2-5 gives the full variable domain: DTGVSQNPRHKITKRGQNVTFRCDPISEHNRLYWYRQTLGQGPEFLTYFQNEAQLEKSRLLSDRFSAERPKGSFSTLEIQRTEQGDSAMYLCASSFPGLAGPQETQYFGPGTRLLVL.

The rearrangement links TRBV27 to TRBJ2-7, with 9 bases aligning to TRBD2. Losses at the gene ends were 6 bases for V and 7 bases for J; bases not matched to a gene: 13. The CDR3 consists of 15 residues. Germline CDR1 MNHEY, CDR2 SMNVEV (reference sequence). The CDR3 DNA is TGTGCCAGCAGGACCGGGACTAGCACTTCTGGGGAGCAGTACTTC. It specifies CASRTGTSTSGEQYF.

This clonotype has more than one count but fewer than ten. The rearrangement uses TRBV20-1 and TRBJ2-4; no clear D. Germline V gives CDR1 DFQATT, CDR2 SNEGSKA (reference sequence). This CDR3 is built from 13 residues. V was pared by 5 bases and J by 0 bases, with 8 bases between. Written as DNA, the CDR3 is TGCAGTGCTGTCGTTCTAGCCAAAAACATTCAGTACTTC. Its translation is CSAVVLAKNIQYF.

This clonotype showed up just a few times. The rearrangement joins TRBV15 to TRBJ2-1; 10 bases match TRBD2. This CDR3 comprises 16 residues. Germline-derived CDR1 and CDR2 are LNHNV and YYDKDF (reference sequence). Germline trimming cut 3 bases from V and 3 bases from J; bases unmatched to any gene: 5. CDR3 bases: TGTGCCACCAGCAGTCTAGCGGGAGTGGACTACAATGAGCAGTTCTTC. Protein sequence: CATSSLAGVDYNEQFF.

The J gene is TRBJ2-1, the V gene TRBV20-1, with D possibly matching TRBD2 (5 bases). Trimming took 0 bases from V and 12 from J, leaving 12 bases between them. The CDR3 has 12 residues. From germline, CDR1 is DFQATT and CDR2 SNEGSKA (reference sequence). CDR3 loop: CSARDRGRGQFF. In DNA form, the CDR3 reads TGCAGTGCTAGAGATCGAGGGCGCGGGCAGTTCTTC.

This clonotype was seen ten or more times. CDR3 in amino acids: CASSLLGLAGDEQYF. The DNA for the CDR3 is TGTGCCAGCAGCTTACTCGGGCTAGCGGGAGACGAGCAGTACTTC. V is TRBV11-2 and J is TRBJ2-7; TRBD2 aligns across 10 bases. Germline loops: CDR1 SGHAT, CDR2 FQNNGV. This CDR3 comprises 15 residues. V was clipped by 2 bases and J by 5 bases; unmatched bases: 6.

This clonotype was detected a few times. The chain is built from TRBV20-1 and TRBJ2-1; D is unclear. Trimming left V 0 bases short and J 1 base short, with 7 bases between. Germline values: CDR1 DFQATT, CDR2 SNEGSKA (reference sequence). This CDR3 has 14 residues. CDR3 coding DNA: TGCAGTGCTAGAGAGTACCAGTCCTACAATGAGCAGTTCTTC. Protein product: CSAREYQSYNEQFF.

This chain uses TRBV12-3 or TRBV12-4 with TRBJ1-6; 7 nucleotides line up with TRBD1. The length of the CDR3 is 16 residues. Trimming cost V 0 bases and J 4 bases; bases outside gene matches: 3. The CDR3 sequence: CASSLAETGYNSPLHF. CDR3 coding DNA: TGTGCCAGCAGTTTAGCCGAGACAGGGTATAATTCACCCCTCCACTTT.

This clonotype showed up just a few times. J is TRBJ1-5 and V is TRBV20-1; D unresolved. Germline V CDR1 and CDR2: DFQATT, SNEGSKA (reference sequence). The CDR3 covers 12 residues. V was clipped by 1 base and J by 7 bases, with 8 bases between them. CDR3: CSARGGGQPQHF. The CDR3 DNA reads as TGCAGTGCTAGAGGGGGAGGGCAGCCCCAGCATTTT.

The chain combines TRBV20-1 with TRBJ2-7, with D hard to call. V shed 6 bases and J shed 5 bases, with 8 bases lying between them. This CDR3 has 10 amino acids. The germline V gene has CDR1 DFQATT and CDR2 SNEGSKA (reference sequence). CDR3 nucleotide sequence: TGCAGTGCCTTTCGGGACGAGCAGTACTTC. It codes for CSAFRDEQYF.